A single sample gave rise to the 7 T cell receptor beta chains below, sequenced in a study of blood T cell repertoires in COVID-19. Some clones are missing from TCRdb's copy, which holds only in-frame ones; the method was immunoSEQ multiplex PCR. The profile shows 250,000 or so clones, approximately 90% of them singletons. Input material: PBMCs or T cells enriched from blood (not recorded which). These receptors came from a woman aged 25 to 39 with acute COVID-19.

This CDR3 is CATSPGEGAPDTQYF. In DNA, the CDR3 is TGTGCCACCAGCCCGGGCGAGGGGGCCCCAGATACGCAGTATTTT. The chain recombines TRBV24-1 with TRBJ2-3, with TRBD1 identical over 7 bases. The CDR3 covers 15 residues. Germline lookup yields CDR1 KGHDR and CDR2 SFDVKD. With 7 bases clipped from V and 4 bases from J, the junction kept 10 bases outside the gene matches.

The chain links TRBV18 to TRBJ2-3; the match to TRBD2 covers 7 bases. The germline V gene has CDR1 KGHSH and CDR2 LQKENI. Trimming removed 3 bases from V and 2 bases from J; junction bases left unmatched: 2. The CDR3 length is 14 residues. For the CDR3, the DNA is TGTGCCAGCTCACCGGGACTAAACACAGATACGCAGTATTTT. It codes for CASSPGLNTDTQYF.

This chain links TRBV5-5 with TRBJ1-2, with D tentatively TRBD1 (6 bases). Per germline, CDR1 SGHKS and CDR2 YYEKEE (reference sequence). Trimming stripped 6 bases from V and 7 bases from J, with 19 bases between. This CDR3 spans 14 amino acids. The CDR3 protein is CASTISRGLSGYTF. DNA for the CDR3: TGTGCCAGCACGATTTCGAGGGGGTTGAGTGGCTACACCTTC.

The DNA for the CDR3 is TGTGCCAGCAGTGAAAAAGAGGGATACACTGAAGCTTTCTTT. Translating it yields CASSEKEGYTEAFF. The V and J genes are TRBV6-1 and TRBJ1-1; D remains unclear. CDR3 length: 14 amino acids. Germline V gene data show CDR1 as MNHNS and CDR2 as SASEGT. V lost 2 bases, J lost 3 bases, and 10 bases lay in between.

This clone showed up just a few times. The chain joins TRBV30 to TRBJ1-2, with a tentative D call TRBD1 (5 bases). The V and J ends lost 4 bases and 4 bases respectively, with 10 bases between them. Germline loops: CDR1 GTSNPN, CDR2 SVGIG (reference sequence). CDR3 length: 12 amino acids. CDR3 sequence: CAWTGLSYGYTF. CDR3 nucleotides: TGTGCCTGGACAGGGTTGAGCTATGGCTACACCTTC.

The chain joins TRBV18 to TRBJ1-1, with D perhaps TRBD1 (6 bases). Germline V gene data show CDR1 as KGHSH and CDR2 as LQKENI. The V and J ends lost 2 bases and 12 bases respectively, with 13 bases between them. This CDR3 comprises 12 residues. CDR3 amino acids: CASSPLGDKTFF. CDR3 in DNA: TGTGCCAGCTCACCATTAGGGGACAAAACTTTCTTT.

The chain recombines TRBV4-1 with TRBJ2-7, with TRBD1 matching over 10 bases. From germline, CDR1 is MGHRA and CDR2 YSYEKL. Trimming at V came to 4 bases and at J to 0 bases, leaving 6 bases not matched to a gene. This CDR3 is 16 amino acids long. Written as DNA, the CDR3 is TGCGCCAGCAGCCCGGAGTGGACAGGGGGCTCCTACGAGCAGTACTTC. Translation gives CASSPEWTGGSYEQYF.